This T cell receptor (beta chain) was found in a study of long-term antiretroviral therapy in people with HIV. Notes on the study in general: With ART, diversity went up but was still lower than in transplant donor controls.

The immunoSEQ assay was v3.0, run at survey level. Sequenced by immunoSEQ multiplex PCR; TCRdb stores in-frame clones only, minus some. The sample shows about 21,000 clones, approximately 84% of them seen only once. With 3 bases clipped from V and 1 base from J, the junction kept 6 bases outside the gene matches. The germline V gene encodes CDR1 SGHAT and CDR2 FQNNGV. The CDR3 contains 16 residues. This clone was picked up a small number of times. Its antigen is not known. The source material was unsorted PBMCs, sampled 0.5 years after starting antiretroviral therapy. The chain has TRBV11-2 and TRBJ2-3; TRBD2 agrees at 8 bases. The sequence was obtained from a man younger than 30 with HIV. This CDR3 is CASSFTGTRGTDTQYF. The CDR3 DNA sequence: TGTGCCAGCAGCTTTACCGGGACTAGGGGCACAGATACGCAGTATTTT. Variable domain in full (rest from reference TRBV11-2 and TRBJ2-3): EAGVAQSPRYKIIEKRQSVAFWCNPISGHATLYWYQQILGQGPKLLIQFQNNGVVDDSQLPKDRFSAERLKGVDSTLKIQPAKLEDSAVYLCASSFTGTRGTDTQYFGPGTRLTVL.